This T cell receptor (beta chain) was recorded in a study of T cell repertoires in cytomegalovirus infection. TCRdb re-called the reads through MiXCR, storing one row per CDR3 protein. Of some 600,000 distinct CDR3 sequences in the sample, approximately 25% are singletons; the top ten hold less than 10%. Losses at the gene ends were 6 bases for V and 0 bases for J; bases not matched to a gene: 6. The CDR3 contains 15 residues. From germline, CDR1 is DFQATT and CDR2 SNEGSKA (reference sequence). This chain links TRBV20-1 with TRBJ2-3, with 10 bases that match TRBD2. The TCR was taken from a human donor in good health (CMV status not recorded). Some clones in this sample may be carry-over from other donors' samples. Sequencing was performed on CD8+ T cells from PBMCs. The CDR3 sequence: CSADGLADSTDTQYF. The CDR3 nucleotides are TGCAGTGCCGACGGACTAGCGGATAGCACAGATACGCAGTATTTT.